This TCR beta chain was found in a study of T cell repertoires in cytomegalovirus infection. Findings and caveats of the study: In two of eight donors, the top clonotype was HLA-C-restricted CMV-specific.

This clonotype was recorded many times. Its antigen remains unknown. With 5 bases removed from V and 0 bases from J, the gap between germline ends came to 14 bases. CDR3 size: 15 residues. TCRdb analysed the reads with MiXCR anew, one entry per CDR3 protein. The sample contains about 260,000 distinct CDR3 sequences, 12% to 15% of which appear only once. V gene TRBV12-3 or TRBV12-4 combines with J gene TRBJ2-7; D is uncertain. Sequencing was performed on PBMCs. The sequence was collected from a human donor in good health (CMV status not recorded). Some clones in this sample may be carry-over from other donors' samples. CDR3 in DNA: TGTGCCAGCAGTCGACAAGGACGGTCCTCCTACGAGCAGTACTTC. It is translated as CASSRQGRSSYEQYF.